One sample yielded the 19 T cell receptor beta chains listed below, sequenced in a study of CD8+CD57+ T cells in acquired aplastic anemia (dated by TCRdb to 2016 to 2018). These reads were obtained on an Illumina HiSeq 2000. TCR beta VDJ combination and CDR3 sequence profiling used genomic DNA as the template. In-frame beta chains were kept once TCRdb had trimmed the public reads at Q25 with fastp and called clones with MiXCR. Merged by CDR3 protein, the rows form single entries marked with the most common genes and DNA. This sample gives around 170,000 distinct CDR3 sequences in total; around half of them show up just once. Roughly 3% of the sample belongs to the ten largest clones. Source material: sorted CD4+, CD8+, or CD8+CD57+ T cells (not recorded which) from PBMCs. Source of these receptors: a human donor in good health.

The chain is built from TRBV27 and TRBJ2-2, with TRBD1 identical over 7 bases. CDR1 is MNHEY and CDR2 is SMNVEV in the germline V gene (reference sequence). With V trimmed by 7 bases and J by 5 bases, 7 bases remained unmatched. This CDR3 has 14 residues. The CDR3 protein is CASKIQGKTGELFF. For the CDR3, the DNA is TGTGCCAGCAAAATACAGGGGAAAACCGGGGAGCTGTTTTTT.

The genes are TRBV5-1 and TRBJ1-4; perhaps TRBD1 as D (5 bases). The CDR3 length is 15 residues. Deletions cut 6 bases from V and 4 bases from J, with 16 bases between. The germline CDR1 and CDR2 sequences are SGHRS and YFSETQ. The CDR3 nucleotides read TGCGCCAGCAACCCGGGAACGACAGTTAATGAAAAACTGTTTTTT. Protein product: CASNPGTTVNEKLFF. The whole variable domain, filled in from reference TRBV5-1 and TRBJ1-4, reads KAGVTQTPRYLIKTRGQQVTLSCSPISGHRSVSWYQQTPGQGLQFLFEYFSETQRNKGNFPGRFSGRQFSNSRSEMNVSTLELGDSALYLCASNPGTTVNEKLFFGSGTQLSVL.

V is TRBV5-1 and J is TRBJ2-7; D tentatively reads TRBD1 or TRBD2 (6 bases each). This CDR3 comprises 14 residues. Trimming cost V 4 bases and J 5 bases, with 16 bases left between them. Germline V lookup: CDR1 SGHRS, CDR2 YFSETQ. The CDR3 nucleotides read TGCGCCAGCAGCCGGACTCCGGGGGCCCACGAGCAGTACTTC. Amino acid sequence: CASSRTPGAHEQYF.

The rearrangement joins TRBV9 to TRBJ2-7, with 7 bases lining up with TRBD1. The CDR3 extends over 14 amino acids. Germline loops: CDR1 SGDLS, CDR2 YYNGEE. The junction had 11 bases not matched to a gene; V was cut back by 4 bases and J by 7 bases. CDR3 in amino acids: CASSLPGGMGEQYF. CDR3 coding DNA: TGTGCCAGCAGCTTACCAGGGGGAATGGGGGAGCAGTACTTC.

This clonotype occurred a few times. This could be a read error, since a much larger clone is one nucleotide away. DNA of the CDR3: TGTGCCAGTAGTATCTCGGGAGTAACCACAGATACGCAGTGTTTT. It translates to CASSISGVTTDTQCF. The chain employs TRBV19 and TRBJ2-3, with D perhaps TRBD2 (6 bases). The CDR3 is 15 amino acids. From germline, CDR1 is LNHDA and CDR2 SQIVND (reference sequence).

This clonotype was counted between two and nine times. The rearrangement joins TRBV2 to TRBJ2-5; D is unresolved. This CDR3 contains 13 residues. Germline values: CDR1 SNHLY, CDR2 FYNNEI. V shed 7 bases and J shed 5 bases, with 14 bases lying between them. CDR3 in amino acids: CASTGDNGETQYF. The CDR3 nucleotides read TGTGCCAGCACCGGAGACAACGGGGAGACCCAGTACTTC.

This clonotype was detected a few times. The CDR3 loop is CSAPDPNKLYEQYF. The CDR3 region has the DNA TGCAGTGCACCGGACCCTAACAAACTCTACGAGCAGTACTTC. The V and J genes are TRBV20-1 and TRBJ2-7; no reliable D call. The germline CDR1 and CDR2 sequences are DFQATT and SNEGSKA (reference sequence). Trimming cost V 6 bases and J 3 bases, with 18 bases left between them. This CDR3 region has 14 residues.

For this clonotype: A much larger clone differs by one base, so this may be a read error. This is likely a read error, given that the CDR3 carries no conserved phenylalanine or tryptophan at its end. The rearrangement links TRBV5-6 to TRBJ2-7; 8 bases map to TRBD2. The CDR3 is made up of 14 amino acids. The germline CDR1 and CDR2 sequences are SGHDT and YYEEEE. V lost 6 bases and J lost 0; bases outside the gene matches: 5. CDR3 loop: CASTLGGVSYEQYS. DNA of the CDR3: TGTGCCAGCACCCTCGGGGGGGTCTCCTACGAGCAGTACTCC.

As to this clonotype: A junction boundary mismatches the germline segment, possibly from a read error. The V gene is TRBV24-1, the J gene TRBJ2-1; TRBD2 matches at 10 bases. The CDR3 is 15 amino acids. Germline V gene lookup returns CDR1 KGHDR and CDR2 SFDVKD. CDR3 loop: CASKDSGRTYNEQSF. The DNA for the CDR3 is TGTGCCAGCAAAGATAGCGGGAGGACCTACAATGAGCAGTCCTTC.

The chain employs TRBV10-3 and TRBJ2-7; 8 positions match TRBD1. V was clipped by 8 bases and J by 9 bases; unmatched bases: 12. The CDR3 contains 13 residues. Germline CDR1 reads ENHRY; CDR2 reads SYGVKD. CDR3 in amino acids: CAIGGTGGTVQYF. DNA of the CDR3: TGTGCCATCGGGGGGACAGGAGGCACAGTGCAGTACTTC.

Comments on this clonotype: At one of its ends the junction is not consistent with the germline gene, which may arise from a read error. The J gene is TRBJ2-5, the V gene TRBV5-1; 7 bases line up with TRBD2. This CDR3 contains 15 residues. In germline, CDR1 is SGHRS, CDR2 YFSETQ. Here the CDR3 DNA reads TGCGCCAGCAGCTTTGCTGCGGGAGCGGAAGAGGCCCAGTACTTC. It translates to CASSFAAGAEEAQYF.

V is TRBV24-1 and J is TRBJ2-3; possibly TRBD2 for D (7 bases). The CDR3 extends over 16 amino acids. CDR1 KGHDR and CDR2 SFDVKD come from the germline V gene. V lost 3 bases and J 0 bases, leaving 12 bases between the germline ends. The CDR3 region is CATSDQRGGSTDTQYF. The CDR3 nucleotides are TGTGCCACCAGTGATCAAAGGGGGGGTAGCACAGATACGCAGTATTTT.

This chain links TRBV11-2 with TRBJ2-2; D is ambiguous. V shed 5 bases and J shed 6 bases, with 22 bases lying between them. CDR3 size: 17 residues. From germline, CDR1 is SGHAT and CDR2 FQNNGV. The CDR3 DNA sequence: TGTGCCAGCAGCCCGCGCCCCGGTTGGCAAGGGTCCGGGGAGCTGTTTTTT. Its protein is CASSPRPGWQGSGELFF.

The table lists this clonotype with many counts. J is TRBJ1-1 and V is TRBV19, with 7 nucleotides matching TRBD1. V trimming: 6 bases; J trimming: 1 base; junction bases outside the gene matches: 5. Germline V gene sequence: CDR1 LNHDA, CDR2 SQIVND (reference sequence). The CDR3 covers 14 residues. The CDR3 nucleotides are TGTGCCAGTAGGGGAGGGACAGCGAACACTGAAGCTTTCTTT. This encodes CASRGGTANTEAFF.

This clonotype was seen repeatedly, ten times or more. The V and J genes are TRBV6-1 and TRBJ1-5; D gene uncertain. Germline values: CDR1 MNHNS, CDR2 SASEGT. V was cut by 6 bases and J by 4 bases, with 7 bases left in between. The CDR3 spans 12 residues. The CDR3 DNA sequence: TGTGCCAGCAGAACGGAAAATCAGCCCCAGCATTTT. This encodes CASRTENQPQHF.

This chain connects TRBV18 to TRBJ1-6; 9 bases line up with TRBD1. There are 16 residues in the CDR3. The germline CDR1 and CDR2 sequences are KGHSH and LQKENI. V dropped 2 bases and J dropped 9; count of bases not matched to a gene: 8. The CDR3 loop reads CASSPTSGQGISPLHF. The CDR3 nucleotides read TGTGCCAGCTCACCAACGTCGGGACAGGGTATTTCACCCCTCCACTTT.

This chain joins TRBV6-6 and TRBJ2-4, with D hard to call. Deletions cut 8 bases from V and 4 bases from J, with 9 bases between. The CDR3 is 12 residues long. The germline gives CDR1 MNHNY, CDR2 SVGAGI (reference sequence). The CDR3 coding sequence is TGTGCCAGCGGCCCCCCTAAAAACATTCAGTACTTC. It encodes CASGPPKNIQYF.

In this sample, this clonotype turned up once. The chain has TRBV24-1 and TRBJ2-7; D possibly uses TRBD1 or TRBD2 (6 bases each). The CDR3 has 15 residues. The V gene's germline CDR1 is KGHDR and CDR2 SFDVKD. Trimming removed 9 bases from V and 4 bases from J, with 21 bases in between. CDR3 protein: CATSSNGGGWYEQYF. The CDR3 DNA sequence: TGTGCCACCTCTTCAAACGGGGGCGGTTGGTACGAGCAGTACTTC.

This clonotype has a handful of counts. This may arise from a read error, as a much more abundant clone is one base away. The chain is built from TRBV12-3 or TRBV12-4 and TRBJ2-1; no clear D gene. The CDR3 is 11 amino acids. CDR3 amino acids: CVSSTKSEQFF. Here the CDR3 DNA reads TGTGTCAGCAGTACAAAGAGTGAGCAGTTCTTC.